These T cell receptor beta chains were read from a single sample in a study of blood T cell repertoires in COVID-19. Clones were read by immunoSEQ multiplex PCR, and TCRdb kept only the in-frame ones, dropping some. The data contain roughly 300,000 clones, around nine tenths of them singletons. The specimen was peripheral blood. The receptors derive from a woman between 25 and 40 years old with COVID-19, enrolled during active disease. CDR3s include the opening cysteine and the closing phenylalanine or tryptophan. The D gene is left open where the match is weak. Rows may omit the clone size; those that give it use once, few, many or a size class.

J gene: TRBJ2-3
D gene: TRBD1
clone size: -
V gene: TRBV9
CDR3 protein: CASSVEGATDTQYF
CDR3 DNA: TGTGCCAGCAGCGTAGAGGGGGCCACAGATACGCAGTATTTT

J gene: TRBJ1-1
D gene: -
clone size: -
V gene: TRBV29-1
CDR3 protein: CSALIVGREAFF
CDR3 DNA: TGCAGCGCCTTGATAGTCGGTAGAGAAGCTTTCTTT

J gene: TRBJ2-3
D gene: TRBD2
clone size: -
V gene: TRBV10-3
CDR3 protein: CAISESTIGLAGDTQYF
CDR3 DNA: TGTGCCATCAGTGAGTCGACTATCGGACTAGCGGGGGATACGCAGTATTTT

J gene: TRBJ2-7
D gene: -
clone size: -
V gene: TRBV28
CDR3 protein: CASSPRFEQYF
CDR3 DNA: TGTGCCAGCAGCCCGCGCTTCGAGCAGTACTTC

J gene: TRBJ2-1
D gene: TRBD1
clone size: once
V gene: TRBV6-5
CDR3 protein: CASRVGGQGNKEQFF
CDR3 DNA: TGTGCCAGCAGGGTCGGGGGACAGGGAAACAAGGAGCAGTTCTTC

J gene: TRBJ2-7
D gene: TRBD1
clone size: -
V gene: TRBV3-1/TRBV3-2
CDR3 protein: CASSAPGQGVREQYF
CDR3 DNA: TGTGCCAGCAGCGCACCGGGACAGGGGGTTCGCGAGCAGTACTTC

J gene: TRBJ2-7
D gene: -
clone size: -
V gene: TRBV12-5
CDR3 protein: CASGLMTAYYEQYF
CDR3 DNA: TGTGCTAGTGGTTTAATGACAGCCTACTACGAGCAGTACTTC

J gene: TRBJ1-4
D gene: -
clone size: few
V gene: TRBV18
CDR3 protein: CASSRAGGQGEKLFF
CDR3 DNA: TGTGCCAGCTCACGAGCCGGGGGTCAAGGAGAAAAACTGTTTTTT

J gene: TRBJ2-5
D gene: -
clone size: -
V gene: TRBV5-4
CDR3 protein: CASSGKQGGETQYF
CDR3 DNA: TGTGCCAGCAGCGGAAAACAGGGTGGAGAGACCCAGTACTTC

J gene: TRBJ2-7
D gene: -
clone size: once
V gene: TRBV11-2
CDR3 protein: CASSPQGYEQYF
CDR3 DNA: TGTGCCAGCAGCCCGCAGGGCTACGAGCAGTACTTC

J gene: TRBJ1-3
D gene: TRBD1
clone size: -
V gene: TRBV4-2
CDR3 protein: CASSQVWGTGDGNTIYF
CDR3 DNA: TGTGCCAGCAGCCAAGTGTGGGGGACAGGGGACGGAAACACCATATATTTT

J gene: TRBJ1-1
D gene: -
clone size: few
V gene: TRBV29-1
CDR3 protein: CSVFGRGGVNTEAFF
CDR3 DNA: TGCAGCGTCTTCGGGAGGGGTGGGGTAAACACTGAAGCTTTCTTT

J gene: TRBJ2-2
D gene: TRBD2
clone size: -
V gene: TRBV18
CDR3 protein: CASSPDGRAYTGELFF
CDR3 DNA: TGTGCCAGCTCACCAGACGGGAGGGCCTACACCGGGGAGCTGTTTTTT

J gene: TRBJ2-3
D gene: -
clone size: -
V gene: TRBV7-9
CDR3 protein: CASSSQGDTQYF
CDR3 DNA: TGTGCCAGCAGCTCACAGGGAGATACGCAGTATTTT

J gene: TRBJ1-2
D gene: -
clone size: -
V gene: TRBV5-1
CDR3 protein: CASSLGLSGENGYTF
CDR3 DNA: TGCGCCAGCAGCTTGGGTCTTAGCGGTGAGAATGGCTACACCTTC

J gene: TRBJ2-1
D gene: -
clone size: -
V gene: TRBV30
CDR3 protein: CAWSVGGSSYNEQFF
CDR3 DNA: TGTGCCTGGAGTGTGGGTGGGAGCTCCTACAATGAGCAGTTCTTC

J gene: TRBJ2-7
D gene: -
clone size: -
V gene: TRBV27
CDR3 protein: CASSRTGISYEQYF
CDR3 DNA: TGTGCCAGCAGCCGAACAGGGATTTCCTACGAGCAGTACTTC

J gene: TRBJ2-7
D gene: -
clone size: -
V gene: TRBV29-1
CDR3 protein: CSVELGAGQYF
CDR3 DNA: TGCAGCGTTGAATTGGGAGCGGGGCAGTACTTC

J gene: TRBJ1-2
D gene: -
clone size: -
V gene: TRBV5-1
CDR3 protein: CASSLIADSYGYTF
CDR3 DNA: TGCGCCAGCAGCTTGATTGCAGACAGCTATGGCTACACCTTC

J gene: TRBJ2-7
D gene: TRBD1
clone size: once
V gene: TRBV20-1
CDR3 protein: CSAGGQGYSYEQYF
CDR3 DNA: TGCAGTGCTGGTGGACAGGGCTACTCCTACGAGCAGTACTTC

J gene: TRBJ1-1
D gene: TRBD1
clone size: -
V gene: TRBV7-3
CDR3 protein: CASSPGGNTEAFF
CDR3 DNA: TGTGCCAGCAGCCCAGGGGGAAACACTGAAGCTTTCTTT

J gene: TRBJ1-6
D gene: TRBD1
clone size: -
V gene: TRBV30
CDR3 protein: CAWSGSRTGRGSPLHF
CDR3 DNA: TGTGCCTGGAGTGGATCCCGGACAGGGAGGGGGTCACCCCTCCACTTT

J gene: TRBJ2-5
D gene: -
clone size: -
V gene: TRBV4-3
CDR3 protein: CASSQDQRNQETQYF
CDR3 DNA: TGCGCCAGCAGCCAAGATCAGCGGAACCAAGAGACCCAGTACTTC

J gene: TRBJ1-1
D gene: -
clone size: once
V gene: TRBV24-1
CDR3 protein: CATSRYRTDTEAFF
CDR3 DNA: TGTGCCACCAGTCGGTACCGAACGGACACTGAAGCTTTCTTT

J gene: TRBJ1-5
D gene: -
clone size: -
V gene: TRBV18
CDR3 protein: CASSRQGSNQPQHF
CDR3 DNA: TGTGCCAGCTCACGTCAGGGGAGCAATCAGCCCCAGCATTTT

J gene: TRBJ2-1
D gene: -
clone size: -
V gene: TRBV3-1/TRBV3-2
CDR3 protein: CASSREQGYNEQFF
CDR3 DNA: TGTGCCAGCAGCCGCGAACAGGGCTACAATGAGCAGTTCTTC

J gene: TRBJ2-6
D gene: -
clone size: -
V gene: TRBV7-9
CDR3 protein: CASSLSRFSGANVLTF
CDR3 DNA: TGTGCCAGCAGCCTTTCCCGTTTCTCTGGGGCCAACGTCCTGACTTTC

J gene: TRBJ1-3
D gene: -
clone size: -
V gene: TRBV14
CDR3 protein: CASSLYFSGNTIYF
CDR3 DNA: TGTGCCAGCAGCCTCTACTTCTCTGGAAACACCATATATTTT

J gene: TRBJ2-7
D gene: TRBD1
clone size: -
V gene: TRBV27
CDR3 protein: CASSPDRGYEQYF
CDR3 DNA: TGTGCCAGCAGTCCGGACAGGGGCTACGAGCAGTACTTC

J gene: TRBJ2-1
D gene: -
clone size: -
V gene: TRBV7-9
CDR3 protein: CASSPPAGWSYNEQFF
CDR3 DNA: TGTGCCAGCAGCCCACCCGCGGGCTGGTCCTACAATGAGCAGTTCTTC

J gene: TRBJ1-3
D gene: -
clone size: -
V gene: TRBV3-1/TRBV3-2
CDR3 protein: CASSQVVGGSGNTIYF
CDR3 DNA: TGTGCCAGCAGCCAAGTTGTCGGCGGTTCTGGAAACACCATATATTTT

J gene: TRBJ1-2
D gene: TRBD1
clone size: -
V gene: TRBV28
CDR3 protein: CASSPPTGTYYGYTF
CDR3 DNA: TGTGCCAGCAGTCCTCCGACAGGGACCTACTATGGCTACACCTTC

J gene: TRBJ2-5
D gene: -
clone size: -
V gene: TRBV5-1
CDR3 protein: CASSWENQETQYF
CDR3 DNA: TGCGCCAGCAGCTGGGAGAACCAAGAGACCCAGTACTTC

J gene: TRBJ2-7
D gene: TRBD1
clone size: -
V gene: TRBV29-1
CDR3 protein: CSVSRDRAYEQYF
CDR3 DNA: TGCAGCGTTTCCCGGGACAGGGCCTACGAGCAGTACTTC

J gene: TRBJ2-1
D gene: TRBD2
clone size: -
V gene: TRBV7-8
CDR3 protein: CASSLGRRTLGLAAHNEQFF
CDR3 DNA: TGTGCCAGCAGCTTAGGTAGGAGGACCCTAGGACTAGCGGCCCACAATGAGCAGTTCTTC

J gene: TRBJ1-2
D gene: TRBD1
clone size: -
V gene: TRBV30
CDR3 protein: CAWSVQQGPNYGYTF
CDR3 DNA: TGTGCCTGGAGTGTTCAACAGGGGCCCAACTATGGCTACACCTTC

J gene: TRBJ1-1
D gene: TRBD1
clone size: few
V gene: TRBV2
CDR3 protein: CASRTGPGTEAFF
CDR3 DNA: TGTGCCAGCCGGACAGGGCCGGGGACTGAAGCTTTCTTT

J gene: TRBJ1-4
D gene: -
clone size: -
V gene: TRBV7-9
CDR3 protein: CASSSSAEPNEKLFF
CDR3 DNA: TGTGCCAGCAGCTCATCCGCGGAACCTAATGAAAAACTGTTTTTT

J gene: TRBJ2-7
D gene: -
clone size: -
V gene: TRBV28
CDR3 protein: CASRTRGYEQYF
CDR3 DNA: TGTGCCAGCAGGACCAGGGGTTACGAGCAGTACTTC

J gene: TRBJ2-2
D gene: TRBD1
clone size: -
V gene: TRBV5-1
CDR3 protein: CASSLYGTGDTGELFF
CDR3 DNA: TGCGCCAGCAGCTTGTATGGGACAGGGGACACCGGGGAGCTGTTTTTT

J gene: TRBJ2-7
D gene: TRBD2
clone size: -
V gene: TRBV28
CDR3 protein: CASSKPLGSGNEQYF
CDR3 DNA: TGTGCCAGCAGCAAGCCCTTGGGTAGCGGGAACGAGCAGTACTTC

J gene: TRBJ2-7
D gene: -
clone size: -
V gene: TRBV10-3
CDR3 protein: CAISEKGVDEQYF
CDR3 DNA: TGTGCCATCAGCGAAAAGGGGGTCGACGAGCAGTACTTC

J gene: TRBJ2-7
D gene: -
clone size: -
V gene: TRBV4-1
CDR3 protein: CASSQVGRGYEQYF
CDR3 DNA: TGCGCCAGCAGCCAAGTAGGCAGGGGCTACGAGCAGTACTTC

J gene: TRBJ2-3
D gene: TRBD2
clone size: -
V gene: TRBV9
CDR3 protein: CASSLGTSPDTQYF
CDR3 DNA: TGTGCCAGCAGCTTGGGGACTAGCCCAGATACGCAGTATTTT

J gene: TRBJ2-3
D gene: -
clone size: -
V gene: TRBV9
CDR3 protein: CASSVARSDTQYF
CDR3 DNA: TGTGCCAGCAGCGTAGCTAGGTCAGATACGCAGTATTTT

J gene: TRBJ2-6
D gene: TRBD2
clone size: -
V gene: TRBV19
CDR3 protein: CASSPREGLGANVLTF
CDR3 DNA: TGTGCCAGTAGTCCGCGGGAGGGCCTTGGGGCCAACGTCCTGACTTTC

J gene: TRBJ2-7
D gene: -
clone size: -
V gene: TRBV13
CDR3 protein: CASSYLNWRSYEQYF
CDR3 DNA: TGTGCCAGCAGTTACCTCAATTGGAGGTCCTACGAGCAGTACTTC

J gene: TRBJ2-7
D gene: TRBD1
clone size: -
V gene: TRBV4-1
CDR3 protein: CASSPRTGADSYEQYF
CDR3 DNA: TGCGCCAGCAGCCCAAGGACAGGGGCGGACTCCTACGAGCAGTACTTC

J gene: TRBJ2-7
D gene: TRBD2
clone size: -
V gene: TRBV13
CDR3 protein: CASSMLTSGSYEQYF
CDR3 DNA: TGTGCCAGCAGCATGCTGACTAGCGGGAGCTACGAGCAGTACTTC

J gene: TRBJ2-1
D gene: -
clone size: -
V gene: TRBV5-4
CDR3 protein: CASSLLSGPAYNEQFF
CDR3 DNA: TGTGCCAGCAGCTTACTTAGCGGACCCGCCTACAATGAGCAGTTCTTC